This entry lists 18 T cell receptor beta chains sequenced from one sample in a study of PD-L1 blockade in urothelial cancer (dated by TCRdb to about 2017). Receptor amplification or capture employed the immunoSEQ multiplex PCR assay. In its TCRdb copy, this immuneACCESS table keeps in-frame sequences only and misses some clones. Where compared with another copy, unresolved V genes explain less than half of these, and the others have no known cause. Counted in this sample were under 95,000 clones; roughly 84% of them appeared once. Approximately 2.1% of the sample is held by the ten biggest clonotypes. According to the study, the label for this sample's time point signals: pretreatment peripheral blood. The source was PBMCs, collected around atezolizumab (anti-PD-L1) treatment. All receptors come from a man in his 60s with urothelial cancer.

This clone was picked up one time. The gene calls are TRBV30 and TRBJ2-6; 7 bases fit TRBD2. The V gene end was trimmed by 0 bases and the J gene end by 0 bases; junction bases not matched to a gene: 5. The CDR3 has 17 residues. Germline CDR1 GTSNPN, CDR2 SVGIG (reference sequence). The CDR3 region is CAWSVRGVGSGANVLTF. The CDR3 DNA is TGTGCCTGGAGTGTACGGGGGGTAGGCTCTGGGGCCAACGTCCTGACTTTC. The entire variable domain, with the rest obtained from reference TRBV30 and TRBJ2-6, is as follows: SQTIHQWPATLVQPVGSPLSLECTVEGTSNPNLYWYRQAAGRGLQLLFYSVGIGQISSEVPQNLSASRPQDRQFILSSKKLLLSDSGFYLCAWSVRGVGSGANVLTFGAGSRLTVL.

This clone was counted a few times. The DNA for the CDR3 is TGTGCCAGCAGCGCCGGGACAGGGCTCTACGAGCAGTACTTC. This sequence encodes CASSAGTGLYEQYF. The V and J genes are TRBV9 and TRBJ2-7, with 9 bases fitting TRBD1. Germline CDR1 reads SGDLS; CDR2 reads YYNGEE. This CDR3 comprises 14 residues. J lost 3 bases, V lost 3 bases, and 4 bases had no gene match.

The chain is built from TRBV10-3 and TRBJ2-2; D is possibly TRBD1 (6 bases). Germline V lookup: CDR1 ENHRY, CDR2 SYGVKD. Trimming pared 7 bases from V and 1 base from J, leaving 10 bases between. The CDR3 consists of 14 residues. CDR3 protein: CAITRTENTGELFF. CDR3 bases: TGTGCCATCACTCGGACAGAGAACACCGGGGAGCTGTTTTTT.

The genes are TRBV18 and TRBJ1-1, with D perhaps TRBD1 (5 bases). The CDR3 has 14 residues. From germline, CDR1 is KGHSH and CDR2 LQKENI. V gave up 3 bases and J gave up 1 base, with 9 bases separating them. CDR3 nucleotides: TGTGCCAGCTCACCCCAGGGAAGGAACACTGAAGCTTTCTTT. Its protein product is CASSPQGRNTEAFF.

This clone was seen a few times. The chain recombines TRBV27 with TRBJ2-7; 12 bases line up with TRBD1. The CDR3 contains 16 residues. Per the germline V gene, CDR1 is MNHEY and CDR2 is SMNVEV (reference sequence). With V trimmed by 5 bases and J by 7 bases, 12 bases remained unmatched. In DNA form, the CDR3 reads TGTGCCAGCAGTCGGGCCCGGGGACAGGGGGCGGGAGAGCAGTACTTC. The encoded protein is CASSRARGQGAGEQYF.

The chain is built from TRBV10-1 and TRBJ2-3; TRBD2 matches at 11 bases. CDR1 is WNHNN and CDR2 is SYGVQD in the germline V gene (reference sequence). The junction had 6 bases not matched to a gene; V was cut back by 6 bases and J by 4 bases. The CDR3 totals 15 residues. CDR3 coding DNA: TGCGCCAGCAGCGAGACTAGCGGGGTGGCAGATACGCAGTATTTT. Encoded protein: CASSETSGVADTQYF.

V and J are TRBV6-1 and TRBJ2-7; possibly TRBD2 for D (5 bases). The V gene's germline CDR1 is MNHNS and CDR2 SASEGT. V lost 0 bases and J 4 bases, leaving 19 bases between the germline ends. This CDR3 has 17 amino acids. Here the CDR3 DNA reads TGTGCCAGCAGTGAAGCGCGGACCCGACTAAGCGGATACGAGCAGTACTTC. Protein product: CASSEARTRLSGYEQYF.

The rearrangement links TRBV7-2 to TRBJ1-1; TRBD1 agrees at 7 bases. Germline V gene sequence: CDR1 SGHTA, CDR2 FQGNSA. CDR3 length equals 13 residues. The J segment lost 5 bases and the V segment lost 6 bases, leaving 6 bases of the junction unmatched. CDR3 in DNA: TGTGCCAGCAGAACAGGGGCCGGGACTGAAGCTTTCTTT. Its protein product is CASRTGAGTEAFF.

V is TRBV6-4 and J is TRBJ2-2, with 7 bases lining up with TRBD2. Trimming at V came to 3 bases and at J to 1 base, leaving 17 bases not matched to a gene. Germline-derived CDR1 and CDR2 are MRHNA and SNTAGT. The CDR3 sequence is 20 residues long. CDR3 protein: CASSDEDERGLIRNTGELFF. For the CDR3, the DNA is TGTGCCAGCAGTGATGAAGATGAGCGGGGACTCATCAGGAACACCGGGGAGCTGTTTTTT.

This clone came up many times. This chain connects TRBV20-1 to TRBJ1-2; 7 nucleotides align to TRBD1. V dropped 6 bases and J dropped 6; count of bases not matched to a gene: 4. CDR3 length equals 11 residues. Looked up from germline, CDR1 is DFQATT and CDR2 is SNEGSKA (reference sequence). The CDR3 DNA follows: TGCAGTGCGGAACAGGGGCATGGCTACACCTTC. Translation gives CSAEQGHGYTF.

The J gene is TRBJ2-1, the V gene TRBV7-2; 8 nucleotides align to TRBD2. Germline V gives CDR1 SGHTA, CDR2 FQGNSA. V shed 4 bases and J 1 base; nucleotides not matched to a gene: 3. The CDR3 has 15 residues. CDR3 nucleotide sequence: TGTGCCAGCAGCTCCAGCGGGGGATCCTACAATGAGCAGTTCTTC. Translated: CASSSSGGSYNEQFF.

The J gene is TRBJ2-2, the V gene TRBV5-4; 8 bases fit TRBD2. The germline V gene has CDR1 SGHNT and CDR2 YYREEE (reference sequence). The CDR3 contains 15 residues. V was clipped by 5 bases and J by 4 bases; unmatched bases: 7. The CDR3 sequence is CASRAGTSITGELFF. The CDR3 DNA reads TGTGCCAGCAGGGCCGGGACTAGTATCACCGGGGAGCTGTTTTTT.

This rearrangement joins TRBV18 to TRBJ2-2; 13 nucleotides align to TRBD2. V was pared by 1 base and J by 1 base, with 3 bases of the junction left unmatched. Germline V lookup: CDR1 KGHSH, CDR2 LQKENI. This CDR3 comprises 18 residues. The CDR3 loop is CASSPRLAGGQNTGELFF. In DNA, the CDR3 is TGTGCCAGCTCACCACGACTAGCGGGGGGCCAGAACACCGGGGAGCTGTTTTTT.

The chain is built from TRBV18 and TRBJ2-7; 9 bases fit TRBD1. The CDR3 has 14 amino acids. Losses at the gene ends were 0 bases for V and 6 bases for J; bases not matched to a gene: 3. The germline V gene encodes CDR1 KGHSH and CDR2 LQKENI. CDR3 amino acids: CASSPPGQGSEQYF. The CDR3 DNA is TGTGCCAGCTCACCACCGGGACAGGGCTCCGAGCAGTACTTC.

In this sample, this clone turned up a few times. V gene TRBV28 combines with J gene TRBJ2-7, with 8 bases aligning to TRBD2. There are 18 residues in the CDR3. Germline CDR1 and CDR2: MDHEN and SYDVKM. With 3 bases clipped from V and 2 bases from J, the junction kept 15 bases outside the gene matches. The CDR3, as DNA: TGTGCCAGCAGTTTGGTGGAACTAAAGTTAGCGGGGACCTACGAGCAGTACTTC. Its protein product is CASSLVELKLAGTYEQYF. The full variable domain, with the rest looked up from reference TRBV28 and TRBJ2-7, is DVKVTQSSRYLVKRTGEKVFLECVQDMDHENMFWYRQDPGLGLRLIYFSYDVKMKEKGDIPEGYSVSREKKERFSLILESASTNQTSMYLCASSLVELKLAGTYEQYFGPGTRLTVT.

V and J are TRBV7-9 and TRBJ2-7, with D unclear. Deletions cut 5 bases from V and 0 bases from J, with 5 bases between. Germline assignment: CDR1 SEHNR and CDR2 FQNEAQ (reference sequence). The CDR3 has 12 amino acids. CDR3 coding DNA: TGTGCCAGCAGCCTCAGCTCCTACGAGCAGTACTTC. Protein product: CASSLSSYEQYF.

This chain uses TRBV9 with TRBJ1-6; 9 bases are a match to TRBD1. This CDR3 comprises 14 residues. V trimming: 4 bases; J trimming: 8 bases; junction bases outside the gene matches: 4. The germline V gene encodes CDR1 SGDLS and CDR2 YYNGEE. The CDR3 sequence: CASSRDRVDSPLHF. In DNA, the CDR3 is TGTGCCAGCAGCCGGGACAGGGTTGATTCACCCCTCCACTTT.

The chain links TRBV19 to TRBJ1-1; no clear D. The germline gives CDR1 LNHDA, CDR2 SQIVND (reference sequence). Deletions cut 1 base from V and 4 bases from J, with 13 bases between. The length of the CDR3 is 15 residues. The CDR3 DNA reads TGTGCCAGTAGTATAGGAGGGTTAGGCTCCACTGAAGCTTTCTTT. Its protein is CASSIGGLGSTEAFF.